This T cell receptor beta chain stems from a study of Ad26.COV2.S vaccination and SARS-CoV-2 variants. Background on the study: Ad26.COV2.S was injected intramuscularly once or twice, 56 days apart.

The treatment here: roughly 20 received Ad26.COV2.S at low or high dose, single or two shots; 5 received placebo; per-sample allocation not given. The investigators took samples on day 63 after the first vaccine or placebo injection. Using immunoSEQ multiplex PCR, the repertoire was profiled, and TCRdb retains in-frame clones only, with some absent. The top ten hold about 10% of the sample, which has about 220,000 clones, roughly 90% seen once. On this clone itself: Its antigen is undetermined.

Overall study findings and caveats: Greater spike-specific TCR breadth was seen in vaccine recipients than in placebo recipients. Total T cell responses, in the TCR breadth and depth analyses, may have been underestimated.

The germline gives CDR1 MNHEY, CDR2 SMNVEV (reference sequence). The CDR3 extends over 16 amino acids. The V end was cut by 5 bases, the J end by 7 bases, with 24 bases between. The chain recombines TRBV27 with TRBJ2-7; D may match TRBD1 or TRBD2 (5 bases each). The TCR originated in a person aged 18-65 years who received the Ad26.COV2.S COVID-19 vaccine or a placebo. The specimen was peripheral blood, collected in a trial of Ad26.COV2.S vaccine versus placebo. The DNA of the CDR3 is TGTGCCAGCAGTCCGTGGGACGCTGGATTTATAGGGGAGCAGTACTTC. Amino acids: CASSPWDAGFIGEQYF.